The 9 T cell receptor beta chains listed next were all sequenced from one sample in a study of shared clonotypes between healthy human individuals. Terminally differentiated effector memory CD45RA+ cells were excluded from the naive CD8 cells, which were CD45RO-negative and positively selected for CCR7. Sequencing was performed with immunoSEQ multiplex PCR; in TCRdb, only in-frame clones are kept and a portion is missing. Among about 1.9 million clones, 93% were seen once, and the ten largest hold more than 1.5%. Sequencing was performed on naive CD8+ T cells from PBMCs. The receptors were gathered from a man between 18 and 29 years old in good health. Some clones in this sample may be carry-over from other donors' samples.

The genes are TRBV11-2 and TRBJ2-7; 8 bases align to TRBD1. This CDR3 contains 13 residues. Germline trimming cut 5 bases from V and 4 bases from J; bases unmatched to any gene: 4. CDR1 is SGHAT and CDR2 is FQNNGV in the germline V gene. Here the CDR3 DNA reads TGTGCCAGCAGCCAGGGGGCCCTGTACGAGCAGTACTTC. Protein: CASSQGALYEQYF. Using reference TRBV11-2 and TRBJ2-7 for the parts outside the CDR3, the full variable domain is EAGVAQSPRYKIIEKRQSVAFWCNPISGHATLYWYQQILGQGPKLLIQFQNNGVVDDSQLPKDRFSAERLKGVDSTLKIQPAKLEDSAVYLCASSQGALYEQYFGPGTRLTVT.

This clone occurred once. This chain uses TRBV7-9 with TRBJ1-1; 9 nucleotides agree with TRBD1. Germline V lookup: CDR1 SEHNR, CDR2 FQNEAQ (reference sequence). This CDR3 is 17 amino acids long. Germline trimming cut 5 bases from V and 3 bases from J; bases unmatched to any gene: 13. CDR3 coding DNA: TGTGCCAGCAGCCCTCGGGGGGGGACAGGGCTTTACACTGAAGCTTTCTTT. Translation gives CASSPRGGTGLYTEAFF.

The J gene is TRBJ2-1, the V gene TRBV5-1; D is unresolved. V was cut by 7 bases and J by 9 bases, with 20 bases left in between. The CDR3 consists of 14 residues. Germline values: CDR1 SGHRS, CDR2 YFSETQ. The CDR3 region has the DNA TGCGCCAGCCGTCCCAGCAGCTTGGCGACTGAGCAGTTCTTC. Its translation: CASRPSSLATEQFF.

The chain recombines TRBV19 with TRBJ1-1, with 8 bases aligning to TRBD1. CDR1 is LNHDA and CDR2 is SQIVND in the germline V gene (reference sequence). V gave up 7 bases and J gave up 4 bases; unmatched junction bases: 2. The CDR3 runs 12 residues. The CDR3 here is CASTQGATEAFF. The CDR3 region has the DNA TGTGCCAGTACTCAGGGGGCCACTGAAGCTTTCTTT.

V usage is TRBV5-8 and J usage is TRBJ1-1, with D maybe TRBD1 (6 bases). Germline-derived CDR1 and CDR2 are SGHTS and YDEGEE. CDR3 length equals 15 residues. Trimming removed 4 bases from V and 0 bases from J, with 13 bases in between. The CDR3 reads CASSHRTAMNTEAFF. CDR3 nucleotides: TGTGCCAGCAGCCACAGGACAGCTATGAACACTGAAGCTTTCTTT.

The chain combines TRBV27 with TRBJ1-1, with D unresolved. The V and J ends lost 5 bases and 4 bases respectively, with 14 bases between them. Germline V gene data show CDR1 as MNHEY and CDR2 as SMNVEV (reference sequence). This CDR3 is 14 amino acids long. The CDR3 DNA sequence: TGTGCCAGCAGTGTAAGGATGGGAGTCACTGAAGCTTTCTTT. Residues: CASSVRMGVTEAFF.

The gene calls are TRBV28 and TRBJ2-7; a possible D gene is TRBD1 (7 bases). The germline CDR1 and CDR2 sequences are MDHEN and SYDVKM. Deletions cut 10 bases from V and 0 bases from J, with 16 bases between. There are 14 residues in the CDR3. CDR3 in DNA: TGTGCCACCCAAAGGGGGGACAGCTCCTACGAGCAGTACTTC. Its protein is CATQRGDSSYEQYF.

As for this clone: One junction end disagrees with the germline gene, perhaps due to a read error. V usage is TRBV28 and J usage is TRBJ2-1; 12 nucleotides match TRBD2. Germline loops: CDR1 MDHEN, CDR2 SYDVKM. The length of the CDR3 is 11 residues. The CDR3 DNA is TGTGCCAGCAGTCGCGGACTAGCGGGGCTCTTC. Translating it yields CASSRGLAGLF.

V gene TRBV15 combines with J gene TRBJ2-7; 8 bases match TRBD1. The CDR3 extends over 16 amino acids. Germline-derived CDR1 and CDR2 are LNHNV and YYDKDF (reference sequence). Losses at the gene ends were 1 base for V and 0 bases for J; bases not matched to a gene: 5. The CDR3 region has the DNA TGTGCCACCAGCAGAGTAGGACAGGGCATCTCCTACGAGCAGTACTTC. Its translation is CATSRVGQGISYEQYF.